This TCR beta chain was recovered during a study of cytomegalovirus exposure and HLA in healthy donors. Study in general: Out of roughly 170 million T cells, an earlier analysis found more than 95 million unique TCR beta sequences in total. Regarding the study as a whole: An analysis that was carried out later associated fewer than 20,000 TCR beta sequences with HLA alleles at 0.05 false discovery rate. A link between a missense DCLRE1C variant and TCR beta V- and J-gene trimming emerged from a later analysis.

As concerns this clone: Its antigen is as yet unknown.

The CDR3 runs to 17 residues. Germline-derived CDR1 and CDR2 are GTSNPN and SVGIG (reference sequence). V shed 2 bases and J 0 bases; nucleotides not matched to a gene: 7. Researchers ran the PCR with 60 Vbeta and 13 Jbeta primers. Assay: immunoSEQ multiplex PCR; the TCRdb copy retains only in-frame clones and omits some. The listing records over 110,000 clones. Material for sequencing was PBMCs. This sequence was found in a male donor in good health and CMV-seronegative. The chain joins TRBV30 to TRBJ2-1, with 10 bases identical to TRBD2. In DNA, the CDR3 is TGTGCCTGGAGTACCCCTCGGACTAGCGGCTCCTACAATGAGCAGTTCTTC. As protein: CAWSTPRTSGSYNEQFF.